A selection of T cell receptor beta chains follows, all from one sample in a study of CD8 T cells in Susac syndrome. TCRdb recomputed calls from the immunoSEQ multiplex PCR reads with MiXCR, one row per CDR3 protein. The sample carries 90,000 to 150,000 distinct CDR3 sequences, roughly 91% recorded once. Specimen: CD4+ T cells from PBMCs. The receptors come from a human donor in good health. The CDR3 runs from the conserved cysteine through the conserved F or W. A D gene is named only where the DNA matches it firmly.

TRBJ1-2,12,.,TRBV10-3,CAIGEDKFGYTF,TGTGCCATCGGGGAGGACAAATTTGGCTACACCTTC
TRBJ2-5,15,.,TRBV7-2,CASSLGLGPPETQYF,TGTGCCAGCAGCTTAGGACTCGGGCCCCCAGAGACCCAGTACTTC
TRBJ2-1,20,TRBD2,TRBV7-3,CASSSPSTRLSGRVYNEQFF,TGTGCCAGCAGCTCCCCATCAACGCGACTGAGCGGGAGGGTATACAATGAGCAGTTCTTC
TRBJ2-2,16,TRBD1,TRBV20-1,CSAPSRDSSNTGELFF,TGCAGTGCTCCCTCCCGGGACAGTAGTAACACCGGGGAGCTGTTTTTT
TRBJ1-1,14,.,TRBV5-5,CASSRPETNTEAFF,TGTGCCAGCAGCAGACCCGAGACCAACACTGAAGCTTTCTTT
TRBJ1-2,11,.,TRBV15,CATGRAYGYTF,TGTGCCACCGGCAGGGCCTATGGCTACACCTTC
TRBJ1-6,17,TRBD1,TRBV7-9,CASSLGSDRGYSSPLHF,TGTGCCAGCAGCTTAGGGTCGGACAGGGGGTATTCCTCACCCCTCCACTTT
TRBJ2-3,16,.,TRBV5-4,CASSLGSESAAKTQYF,TGTGCCAGCAGCTTGGGGTCGGAATCCGCCGCGAAAACGCAGTATTTT
TRBJ2-1,16,TRBD2,TRBV7-2,CASSLAGTSAYNEQFF,TGTGCCAGCAGCTTAGCCGGGACTAGCGCCTACAATGAGCAGTTCTTC
TRBJ2-5,16,TRBD1,TRBV2,CASSPRDRGTGETQYF,TGTGCCAGCAGCCCACGGGACAGGGGGACGGGGGAGACCCAGTACTTC
TRBJ2-5,15,.,TRBV12-3/TRBV12-4,CASSLRIQKQETQYF,TGTGCCAGCAGCTTACGCATCCAGAAACAGGAGACCCAGTACTTC